Presented here are 32 T cell receptor beta chains from one specimen sequenced in a study of blood T cell repertoires in COVID-19. The data were produced by immunoSEQ multiplex PCR, yet TCRdb's version contains in-frame clones alone and is incomplete. The sample has around 150,000 clones, approximately 80% seen once. The material sequenced was peripheral blood. Every receptor here comes from a woman aged 45-65 years in a cohort sampled during active or convalescent COVID-19.

Remarks on this clone: The junction departs from germline at one end; a sequencing error may be responsible. CDR3 DNA sequence: TGTGCCAGCAGCTTAGAGAGGAACGCTGAAGCTTTCTTT. Amino acid sequence: CASSLERNAEAFF. The V call is TRBV7-2, the J call TRBJ1-1; D is unresolved. Germline values: CDR1 SGHTA, CDR2 FQGNSA. The CDR3 is made up of 13 amino acids.

The CDR3 coding sequence is TGCAGCCCGTCAGGGGCAATAGTTTCCGACTATAATTCACCCCTCCACTTT. Translation: CSPSGAIVSDYNSPLHF. J is TRBJ1-6 and V is TRBV29-1; D might be TRBD1 (6 bases). This CDR3 is built from 17 residues. Deletions cut 8 bases from V and 3 bases from J, with 23 bases between. The germline V gene encodes CDR1 SQVTM and CDR2 ANQGSEA.

This sequence joins TRBV18 and TRBJ1-2, with D tentatively TRBD1 (6 bases). Germline V gives CDR1 KGHSH, CDR2 LQKENI. This CDR3 is built from 16 residues. V dropped 2 bases and J dropped 5 bases, with 18 bases sitting between them. CDR3 sequence (DNA): TGTGCCAGCTCACCATCCTCGGTTAACAGGGATTATGGCTACACCTTC. The encoded protein is CASSPSSVNRDYGYTF.

This clone has just one count. V usage is TRBV19 and J usage is TRBJ1-2; D is possibly TRBD1 (5 bases). In germline, CDR1 is LNHDA, CDR2 SQIVND (reference sequence). The CDR3 runs to 14 residues. Between the trimmed V and J ends, which lost 3 bases and 4 bases, there was a span of 12 bases. The CDR3: CASSIPGLGYGYTF. The CDR3 DNA is TGTGCCAGTAGTATCCCGGGACTGGGCTATGGCTACACCTTC.

Only one count was recorded for this clone. The rearrangement joins TRBV7-9 to TRBJ2-3; the match to TRBD2 covers 10 bases. Germline V gives CDR1 SEHNR, CDR2 FQNEAQ (reference sequence). The CDR3 has 17 amino acids. The trim removed 4 bases at V and 1 base at J, leaving 8 bases unmatched. The CDR3 nucleotides read TGTGCCAGCAGCTCCGCGATAGCGGGGGGAGGCACAGATACGCAGTATTTT. This encodes CASSSAIAGGGTDTQYF.

Note on this clone: A junction end diverges from the germline sequence, so it may reflect a read error. V is TRBV2 and J is TRBJ1-4; TRBD1 matches at 9 bases. Germline loops: CDR1 SNHLY, CDR2 FYNNEI. There are 13 residues in the CDR3. CDR3 in amino acids: CASTRTGVEKLFF. As DNA, the CDR3 is TGTGCGAGCACCAGGACAGGGGTTGAAAAACTGTTTTTT.

This chain connects TRBV27 to TRBJ1-6; 8 nucleotides line up with TRBD1. Germline-derived CDR1 and CDR2 are MNHEY and SMNVEV (reference sequence). Trimming cost V 6 bases and J 7 bases; bases outside gene matches: 5. This CDR3 is built from 14 residues. The CDR3 coding sequence is TGTGCCAGCAGGGAGGACAGGGCAAATTCACCCCTCCACTTT. It yields the protein CASREDRANSPLHF.

The V gene is TRBV5-1, the J gene TRBJ2-5, with 9 bases that match TRBD1. This CDR3 spans 15 amino acids. Trimming cost V 3 bases and J 5 bases; bases outside gene matches: 8. CDR1 and CDR2 from the germline V gene are SGHRS and YFSETQ. CDR3 coding DNA: TGCGCCAGCAGCTCGGGACAGGGTTTGTACGAGACCCAGTACTTC. It encodes CASSSGQGLYETQYF.

V and J are TRBV19 and TRBJ2-3; D is unclear. The length of the CDR3 is 15 residues. The V gene's germline CDR1 is LNHDA and CDR2 SQIVND (reference sequence). V gave up 3 bases and J gave up 6 bases, with 16 bases separating them. DNA of the CDR3: TGTGCCAGTAGTATCTCGCGTGCAAAAAGCGATACGCAGTATTTT. Translated: CASSISRAKSDTQYF.

CDR3 residues: CASSLGAEETQYF. The CDR3 region has the DNA TGTGCCAGCAGCTTAGGGGCAGAAGAGACCCAGTACTTC. The chain has TRBV11-1 and TRBJ2-5; D gene uncertain. Germline V gene data show CDR1 as SGHAT and CDR2 as FQDESV (reference sequence). This CDR3 contains 13 residues. V was trimmed by 1 base and J by 3 bases, leaving 6 bases between them.

This chain uses TRBV27 with TRBJ1-1, with D hard to call. The CDR3 extends over 13 amino acids. CDR1 MNHEY and CDR2 SMNVEV come from the germline V gene (reference sequence). V gave up 4 bases and J gave up 0 bases, with 6 bases separating them. This CDR3 is CASSSEVNTEAFF. CDR3 in DNA: TGTGCCAGCAGTTCCGAGGTGAACACTGAAGCTTTCTTT.

This chain joins TRBV4-2 and TRBJ1-2; 8 bases agree with TRBD1. The CDR3 is made up of 16 amino acids. V was pared by 6 bases and J by 4 bases, with 13 bases of the junction left unmatched. CDR1 is LGHNA and CDR2 is YNFKEQ in the germline V gene. The CDR3 coding sequence is TGTGCCAGCAGTCGAGCATCCCAGACAGGGGCCTATGGCTACACCTTC. It is translated as CASSRASQTGAYGYTF.

In regard to this clone: No DNA is shown, since the ends of the CDR3 on it are uncertain; the CDR3 is the one TCRdb lists. The chain carries TRBV7-5 and TRBJ1-5. TRBV7-5 is a known pseudogene. The CDR3 adds up to 18 amino acids, both ends counted. CDR3 sequence: CARSLVVAYGNQNQPQHF.

The rearrangement uses TRBV21-1 and TRBJ1-2; the table names TRBD1, a call not compared with the DNA. TRBV21-1 is given as a pseudogene. CDR3 length: 14 amino acids. The CDR3 DNA follows: TGTGCCAGCAGCAAACAGGACAGGAACTATGGCTACACCTTC. This translates into CASSKQDRNYGYTF.

This chain uses TRBV6-4 with TRBJ1-5; TRBD1 might be the D (5 bases). CDR1 and CDR2 (germline): MRHNA, SNTAGT. This CDR3 spans 15 amino acids. V lost 4 bases, J lost 4 bases, and 14 bases lay in between. CDR3 loop: CASSASPGGNQPQHF. CDR3 DNA sequence: TGTGCCAGCAGTGCTTCCCCCGGGGGGAATCAGCCCCAGCATTTT.

The chain combines TRBV18 with TRBJ2-7; TRBD2 agrees at 13 bases. V dropped 3 bases and J dropped 4; count of bases not matched to a gene: 3. Germline assignment: CDR1 KGHSH and CDR2 LQKENI. The CDR3 loop spans 15 amino acids. CDR3 loop: CASSPRTSGGYEQYF. CDR3 sequence (DNA): TGTGCCAGCTCACCGCGGACTAGCGGGGGTTACGAGCAGTACTTC.

The chain uses TRBV5-1 and TRBJ2-7, with D tentatively TRBD2 (6 bases). There are 14 residues in the CDR3. Trimming took 4 bases from V and 7 from J, leaving 18 bases between them. Germline V lookup: CDR1 SGHRS, CDR2 YFSETQ. The DNA for the CDR3 is TGCGCCAGCAGCGCGGACTATTCTCTAGGGGAGCAGTACTTC. As protein: CASSADYSLGEQYF.

This sequence joins TRBV18 and TRBJ1-1; 7 bases agree with TRBD1. Per germline, CDR1 KGHSH and CDR2 LQKENI. This CDR3 region has 13 residues. V lost 4 bases to trimming and J lost 4 bases; unmatched junction nucleotides: 3. CDR3 in amino acids: CASSLGTATEAFF. In DNA, the CDR3 is TGTGCCAGCTCACTAGGGACAGCCACTGAAGCTTTCTTT. The whole variable domain, filled in from reference TRBV18 and TRBJ1-1, reads NAGVMQNPRHLVRRRGQEARLRCSPMKGHSHVYWYRQLPEEGLKFMVYLQKENIIDESGMPKERFSAEFPKEGPSILRIQQVVRGDSAAYFCASSLGTATEAFFGQGTRLTVV.

The chain recombines TRBV19 with TRBJ1-5; TRBD1 might be the D (6 bases). Germline values: CDR1 LNHDA, CDR2 SQIVND (reference sequence). The CDR3 length is 14 residues. V was trimmed by 5 bases and J by 4 bases, leaving 12 bases between them. The CDR3 DNA is TGTGCCAGTAGTTACAGGGATGGGAATCAGCCCCAGCATTTT. The encoded protein is CASSYRDGNQPQHF.

In the case of this clone: The junction departs from germline at one end; a sequencing error may be responsible. The chain carries TRBV7-7 and TRBJ2-7; TRBD2 matches at 14 bases. CDR1 is SSHAT and CDR2 is FNYEAQ in the germline V gene (reference sequence). The CDR3 is made up of 16 amino acids. This chain's CDR3 is CASSPGLAGGNYEQYF. CDR3 in DNA: TGTGCTAGCAGCCCCGGACTAGCGGGGGGTAACTACGAGCAGTACTTC.

The V gene is TRBV11-2, the J gene TRBJ2-7, with 10 bases fitting TRBD1. The CDR3 is 15 residues long. From germline, CDR1 is SGHAT and CDR2 FQNNGV. J lost 6 bases, V lost 6 bases, and 11 bases had no gene match. The CDR3 DNA reads as TGTGCCAGCAGTTCTCCGGGACAGGGGATTGGCGAGCAGTACTTC. The encoded protein is CASSSPGQGIGEQYF. Drawing the rest from reference TRBV11-2 and TRBJ2-7, the complete variable domain is EAGVAQSPRYKIIEKRQSVAFWCNPISGHATLYWYQQILGQGPKLLIQFQNNGVVDDSQLPKDRFSAERLKGVDSTLKIQPAKLEDSAVYLCASSSPGQGIGEQYFGPGTRLTVT.

The chain uses TRBV30 and TRBJ1-4; 9 bases agree with TRBD1. This CDR3 region has 13 residues. CDR1 is GTSNPN and CDR2 is SVGIG in the germline V gene (reference sequence). With V trimmed by 6 bases and J by 6 bases, 5 bases remained unmatched. The CDR3 DNA reads TGTGCCTGCCCGGGACAGGGTCATGAAAAACTGTTTTTT. It encodes CACPGQGHEKLFF.

This chain uses TRBV5-4 with TRBJ2-5; 9 bases are shared with TRBD1. The CDR3 consists of 15 residues. The junction had 9 bases not matched to a gene; V was cut back by 5 bases and J by 4 bases. CDR1 is SGHNT and CDR2 is YYREEE in the germline V gene (reference sequence). Written as DNA, the CDR3 is TGTGCCAGCAGTTCACCGGGACAGGGTTTAGAGACCCAGTACTTC. Protein sequence: CASSSPGQGLETQYF.

The chain uses TRBV9 and TRBJ2-3; TRBD2 matches 15 bases. Germline CDR1 and CDR2: SGDLS and YYNGEE. This CDR3 comprises 18 residues. The V gene end was trimmed by 4 bases and the J gene end by 6 bases; junction bases not matched to a gene: 12. In DNA form, the CDR3 reads TGTGCCAGCAGCCCCTTTGGGACTAGCGGGGGGCGCGGGGATACGCAGTATTTT. Translating it yields CASSPFGTSGGRGDTQYF.

The CDR3 DNA is TGTGCCAGCAGCCCGGGACACCGAATATATCAGCCCCAGCATTTT. Amino acids: CASSPGHRIYQPQHF. The chain recombines TRBV6-2 or TRBV6-3 with TRBJ1-5; possibly TRBD1 for D (6 bases). Trimming took off 6 bases at V and 5 bases at J, with 17 bases between the two ends. CDR3 size: 15 residues. In germline, CDR1 is MNHEY, CDR2 SVGEGT.

This clone was recorded only once. This chain uses TRBV7-2 with TRBJ1-2, with D maybe TRBD1 (5 bases). The germline V gene has CDR1 SGHTA and CDR2 FQGNSA. The CDR3 runs to 13 residues. V lost 3 bases and J 9 bases, leaving 14 bases between the germline ends. As DNA, the CDR3 is TGTGCCAGCAGCTTTTCCGGGGAGGGGAGCTACACCTTC. It is translated as CASSFSGEGSYTF. The entire variable domain, with the rest obtained from reference TRBV7-2 and TRBJ1-2, is as follows: GAGVSQSPSNKVTEKGKDVELRCDPISGHTALYWYRQSLGQGLEFLIYFQGNSAPDKSGLPSDRFSAERTGGSVSTLTIQRTQQEDSAVYLCASSFSGEGSYTFGSGTRLTVV.

V and J are TRBV11-2 and TRBJ1-3, with D possibly being TRBD1 (6 bases). The CDR3 spans 14 residues. V gave up 5 bases and J gave up 1 base, with 9 bases separating them. Germline V lookup: CDR1 SGHAT, CDR2 FQNNGV. In nucleotides, the CDR3 is TGTGCCAGCAGCCCGGACAGTTCTGGAAACACCATATATTTT. It translates to CASSPDSSGNTIYF.

This sequence joins TRBV19 and TRBJ2-3, with 7 bases that match TRBD2. CDR1 and CDR2 from the germline V gene are LNHDA and SQIVND (reference sequence). The CDR3 is 14 amino acids. The trim removed 3 bases at V and 1 base at J, leaving 1 base unmatched. CDR3 nucleotides: TGTGCCAGTAGTATGGGGGGGGGCACAGATACGCAGTATTTT. It encodes CASSMGGGTDTQYF.

This chain uses TRBV4-1 with TRBJ2-3; TRBD2 matches at 12 bases. The CDR3 is 16 residues long. The germline V gene has CDR1 MGHRA and CDR2 YSYEKL. Unmatched junction bases numbered 1, after V lost 1 base and J lost 2 bases. Here the CDR3 reads CASSQGTSGVTDTQYF. DNA of the CDR3: TGCGCCAGCAGCCAAGGGACTAGCGGGGTCACAGATACGCAGTATTTT.

As for this clone: Additional DNA sequences in this sample encode the identical CDR3. The chain recombines TRBV5-4 with TRBJ2-1; 9 positions agree with TRBD2. Germline values: CDR1 SGHNT, CDR2 YYREEE (reference sequence). This CDR3 comprises 15 residues. Unmatched junction bases numbered 1, after V lost 2 bases and J lost 1 base. DNA for the CDR3: TGTGCCAGCAGCTTCAGCGGGGGGTCCTACAATGAGCAGTTCTTC. Translating gives CASSFSGGSYNEQFF.

J is TRBJ1-2 and V is TRBV20-1, with 8 positions matching TRBD1. CDR3 length equals 13 residues. V gave up 3 bases and J gave up 7 bases; unmatched junction bases: 7. CDR1 DFQATT and CDR2 SNEGSKA come from the germline V gene (reference sequence). The CDR3 DNA reads TGCAGTGCTAGTAGACAGGGGCAAAGTGGCTACACCTTC. It codes for CSASRQGQSGYTF.

V and J are TRBV14 and TRBJ2-5; 8 nucleotides match TRBD2. CDR3 length: 15 amino acids. Trimming removed 2 bases from V and 3 bases from J; junction bases left unmatched: 5. From germline, CDR1 is SGHDN and CDR2 FVKESK. CDR3 protein: CASSQLGLAKETQYF. The CDR3 DNA reads TGTGCCAGCAGCCAACTCGGACTAGCCAAAGAGACCCAGTACTTC.